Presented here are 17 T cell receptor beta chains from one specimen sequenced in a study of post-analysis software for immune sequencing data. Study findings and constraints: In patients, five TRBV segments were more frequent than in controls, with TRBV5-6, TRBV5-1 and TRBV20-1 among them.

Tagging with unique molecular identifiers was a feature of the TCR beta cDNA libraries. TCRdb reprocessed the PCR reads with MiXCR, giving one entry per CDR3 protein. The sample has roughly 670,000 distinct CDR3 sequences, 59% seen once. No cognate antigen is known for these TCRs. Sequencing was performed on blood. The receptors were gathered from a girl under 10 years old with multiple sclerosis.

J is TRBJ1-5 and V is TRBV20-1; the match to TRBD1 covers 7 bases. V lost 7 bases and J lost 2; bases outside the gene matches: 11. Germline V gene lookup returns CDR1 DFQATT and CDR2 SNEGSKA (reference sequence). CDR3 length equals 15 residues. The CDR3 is CSGASGGRGNQPQHF. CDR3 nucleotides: TGCAGTGGGGCCTCAGGGGGAAGGGGCAATCAGCCCCAGCATTTT.

The CDR3 is CSACKGSTDTQYF. CDR3 bases: TGCAGTGCCTGCAAGGGGAGCACAGATACGCAGTATTTT. V and J are TRBV20-1 and TRBJ2-3; TRBD1 might be the D (5 bases). V gave up 6 bases and J gave up 0 bases, with 10 bases separating them. Germline V gene lookup returns CDR1 DFQATT and CDR2 SNEGSKA (reference sequence). The CDR3 runs to 13 residues.

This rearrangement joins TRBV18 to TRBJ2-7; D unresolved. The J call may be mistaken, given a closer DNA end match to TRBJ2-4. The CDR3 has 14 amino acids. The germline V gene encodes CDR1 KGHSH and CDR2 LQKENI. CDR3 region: CASSLGPGKNIQYF. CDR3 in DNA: TGTGCCAGCTCACTGGGCCCAGGAAAAAACATTCAGTACTTC.

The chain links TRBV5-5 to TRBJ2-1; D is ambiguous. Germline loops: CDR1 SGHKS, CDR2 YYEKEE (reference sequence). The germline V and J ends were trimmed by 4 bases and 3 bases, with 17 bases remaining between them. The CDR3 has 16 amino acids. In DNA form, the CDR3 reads TGTGCCAGCAGCCCGAGGCGGATTGGAATCTACAATGAGCAGTTCTTC. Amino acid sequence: CASSPRRIGIYNEQFF.

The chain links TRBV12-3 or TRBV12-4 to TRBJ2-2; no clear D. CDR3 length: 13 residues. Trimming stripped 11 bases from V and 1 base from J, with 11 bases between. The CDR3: CAQRFRNTGELFF. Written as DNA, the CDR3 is TGTGCCCAGAGATTTAGGAACACCGGGGAGCTGTTTTTT.

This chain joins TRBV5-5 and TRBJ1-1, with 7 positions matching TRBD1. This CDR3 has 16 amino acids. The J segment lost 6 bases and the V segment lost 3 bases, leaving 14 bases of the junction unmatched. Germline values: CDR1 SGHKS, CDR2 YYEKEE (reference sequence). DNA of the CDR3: TGTGCCAGCAGCTCAAACACCGGGACAGTGGGGGCTGAAGCTTTCTTT. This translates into CASSSNTGTVGAEAFF.

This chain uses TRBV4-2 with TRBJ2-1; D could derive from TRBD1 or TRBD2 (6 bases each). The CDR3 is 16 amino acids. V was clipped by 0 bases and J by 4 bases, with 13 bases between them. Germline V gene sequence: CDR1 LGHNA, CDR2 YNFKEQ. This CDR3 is CASSQEEGDQYNEQFF. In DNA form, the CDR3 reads TGTGCCAGCAGCCAAGAGGAGGGGGACCAATACAATGAGCAGTTCTTC.

The CDR3 sequence: CASSLAGALFNEQFF. The CDR3 region has the DNA TGTGCCAGCAGCTTAGCGGGGGCATTATTCAATGAGCAGTTCTTC. The V call is TRBV7-9, the J call TRBJ2-1; D may be TRBD1 (6 bases). Per the germline V gene, CDR1 is SEHNR and CDR2 is FQNEAQ (reference sequence). The V gene lost 0 bases and the J gene lost 6 bases, with 12 bases spanning the gap. The CDR3 has 15 residues.

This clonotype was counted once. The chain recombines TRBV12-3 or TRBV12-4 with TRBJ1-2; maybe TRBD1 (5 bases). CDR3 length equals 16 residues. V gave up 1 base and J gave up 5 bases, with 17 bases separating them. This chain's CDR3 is CASSLGAGPVPYGYTF. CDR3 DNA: TGTGCCAGCAGTTTAGGAGCGGGACCCGTCCCTTATGGCTACACCTTC.

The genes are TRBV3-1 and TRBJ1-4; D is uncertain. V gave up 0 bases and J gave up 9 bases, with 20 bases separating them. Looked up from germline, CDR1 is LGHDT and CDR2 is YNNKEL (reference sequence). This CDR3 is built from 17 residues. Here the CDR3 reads CASSQDGTEQSVKKLFF. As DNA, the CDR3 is TGTGCCAGCAGCCAAGATGGTACAGAGCAGTCGGTGAAAAAACTGTTTTTT.

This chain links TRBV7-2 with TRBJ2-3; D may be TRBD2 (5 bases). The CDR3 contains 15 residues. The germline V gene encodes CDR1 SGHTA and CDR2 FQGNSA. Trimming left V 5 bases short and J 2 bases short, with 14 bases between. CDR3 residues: CTSSPGWGDTDTQYF. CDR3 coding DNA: TGTACCAGCAGCCCCGGGTGGGGAGACACAGATACGCAGTATTTT. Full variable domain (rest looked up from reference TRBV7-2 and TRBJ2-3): GAGVSQSPSNKVTEKGKDVELRCDPISGHTALYWYRQSLGQGLEFLIYFQGNSAPDKSGLPSDRFSAERTGGSVSTLTIQRTQQEDSAVYLCTSSPGWGDTDTQYFGPGTRLTVL.

CDR3 bases: TGTGCCAGCAGCGGAGCCCTAGCGGGGGAAGAGACCCAGTACTTC. Translation: CASSGALAGEETQYF. This chain connects TRBV7-2 to TRBJ2-5; TRBD2 matches at 10 bases. Per germline, CDR1 SGHTA and CDR2 FQGNSA. V lost 5 bases, J lost 3 bases, and 6 bases stayed unmatched. The CDR3 has 15 amino acids.

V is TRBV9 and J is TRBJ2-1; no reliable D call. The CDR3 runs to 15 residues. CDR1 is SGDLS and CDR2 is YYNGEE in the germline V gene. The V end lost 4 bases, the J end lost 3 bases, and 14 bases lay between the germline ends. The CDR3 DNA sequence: TGTGCCAGCAGCCCGCGGACCGAGTTCTACAATGAGCAGTTCTTC. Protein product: CASSPRTEFYNEQFF.

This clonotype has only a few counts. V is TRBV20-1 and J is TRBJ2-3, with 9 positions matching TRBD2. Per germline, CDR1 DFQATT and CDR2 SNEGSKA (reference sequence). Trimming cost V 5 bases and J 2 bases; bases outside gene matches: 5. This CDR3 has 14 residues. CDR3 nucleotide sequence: TGCAGTGCTTCGACTAGCGGATTCACAGATACGCAGTATTTT. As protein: CSASTSGFTDTQYF.

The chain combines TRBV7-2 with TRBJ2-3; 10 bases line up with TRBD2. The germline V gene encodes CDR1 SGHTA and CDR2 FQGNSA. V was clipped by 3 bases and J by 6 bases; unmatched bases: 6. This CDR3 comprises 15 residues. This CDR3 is CASSFGAGGADTQYF. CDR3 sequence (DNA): TGTGCCAGCAGCTTCGGAGCGGGGGGGGCGGATACGCAGTATTTT.

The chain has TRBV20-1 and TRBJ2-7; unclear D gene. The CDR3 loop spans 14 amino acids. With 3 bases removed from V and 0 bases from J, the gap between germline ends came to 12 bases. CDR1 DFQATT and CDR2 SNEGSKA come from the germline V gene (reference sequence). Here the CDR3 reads CSARKLDGSYEQYF. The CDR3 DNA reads TGCAGTGCTAGGAAATTAGACGGCTCCTACGAGCAGTACTTC.

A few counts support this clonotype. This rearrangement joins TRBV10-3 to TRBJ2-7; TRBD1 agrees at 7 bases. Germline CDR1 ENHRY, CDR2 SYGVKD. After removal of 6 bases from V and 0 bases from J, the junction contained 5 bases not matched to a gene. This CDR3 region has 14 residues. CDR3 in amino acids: CAISDRADSYEQYF. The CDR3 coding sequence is TGTGCCATCAGCGACAGGGCCGACTCCTACGAGCAGTACTTC.